This T cell receptor beta chain was sequenced during a study of early T cells in non-severe SARS-CoV-2 infection. Study-wide background: Sequenced bulk RNA came from whole blood that was unsorted, and chains were unpaired.

As part of library construction, unique molecular identifiers were attached to individual cDNA molecules. TCRdb ran MiXCR on the 5' RACE reads and lists one entry per CDR3 protein. Of approximately 90,000 distinct CDR3 sequences listed, approximately 10% are singletons. Concerning this clonotype: Its antigen is not known.

The CDR3 runs 12 residues. Between the trimmed V and J ends, which lost 6 bases and 5 bases, there was a span of 12 bases. Germline V gene sequence: CDR1 SQVTM, CDR2 ANQGSEA. Study outcomes and limitations: Private and CD4 specificities were missed by VDJdb matching, skewed to anti-spike CD8.

The material sequenced was whole blood, taken at baseline. The clonotype originates from an adult who was a healthcare worker with PCR-confirmed SARS-CoV-2 infection or an uninfected control (not recorded which). The chain links TRBV29-1 to TRBJ2-3; a weak D match, TRBD1 (6 bases). The CDR3 protein is CSVALGQDTQYF. The CDR3 bases are TGCAGCGTCGCTTTGGGACAAGATACGCAGTATTTT.